This T cell receptor beta chain was recovered during a study of shared clonotypes between healthy human individuals. CD8 cells regarded as naive lacked CD45RO, were positively chosen for CCR7, and omitted terminally differentiated effector memory CD45RA+ cells. Here immunoSEQ multiplex PCR was the method, and the copy in TCRdb shows in-frame clones only, minus some. The sample shows under 600,000 clones, roughly 98% of them seen only once. The length of the CDR3 is 12 residues. The V end was cut by 6 bases, the J end by 4 bases, with 10 bases between. Looked up from germline, CDR1 is LNHDA and CDR2 is SQIVND (reference sequence).

The J gene is TRBJ2-7, the V gene TRBV19; the D gene is possibly TRBD2 (6 bases). The sequencing input was naive CD8+ T cells sorted from blood. This TCR derives from a man younger than 45 in good health. In DNA form, the CDR3 reads TGTGCCAGTAGCGGGAGTGATTACGAGCAGTACTTC. Protein: CASSGSDYEQYF.